One sample yielded the 21 T cell receptor beta chains listed below, sequenced in a study of beta chain features in type 1 diabetes. All of the isolated RNA was reverse transcribed, so expressed TCRB transcripts were sequenced. Sequencing used immunoSEQ multiplex PCR; TCRdb keeps in-frame clones, though not all of them. In the table there are 250,000 to 350,000 clones, around 15% of which are singletons. What was sequenced was central memory CD4+ T cells from blood. The receptors come from a man aged 25 to 40 in good health.

The rearrangement joins TRBV19 to TRBJ2-1, with D hard to call. Deletions cut 3 bases from V and 0 bases from J, with 6 bases between. This CDR3 region has 14 residues. CDR1 and CDR2 from the germline V gene are LNHDA and SQIVND (reference sequence). The CDR3 reads CASSIPNSYNEQFF. The CDR3, as DNA: TGTGCCAGTAGTATCCCTAACTCCTACAATGAGCAGTTCTTC.

This clone was observed a handful of times. The rearrangement links TRBV29-1 to TRBJ2-1, with D hard to call. The germline V and J ends were trimmed by 6 bases and 9 bases, with 12 bases remaining between them. The germline CDR1 and CDR2 sequences are SQVTM and ANQGSEA. The CDR3 has 11 residues. CDR3 nucleotides: TGCAGCGTACGCGTGGAGCGTGAGCAGTTCTTC. Translating it yields CSVRVEREQFF.

In its sample, this clone was seen a few times. The CDR3 sequence: CASSYWDKTNYGYTF. The CDR3, as DNA: TGTGCCAGCAGTTATTGGGACAAAACTAACTATGGCTACACCTTC. This chain uses TRBV6-9 with TRBJ1-2; D perhaps matches TRBD1 (6 bases). Germline loops: CDR1 MNHGY, CDR2 SVAAGI. The CDR3 length is 15 residues. V was clipped by 1 base and J by 0 bases, with 9 bases between them.

This clone was seen a few times. Other DNA sequences in the same sample also yield this CDR3. This chain joins TRBV9 and TRBJ2-3; no reliable D call. CDR1 is SGDLS and CDR2 is YYNGEE in the germline V gene. This CDR3 is 12 amino acids long. V was shortened by 0 bases and J by 3 bases, with 2 bases between the two germline ends. CDR3 nucleotide sequence: TGTGCCAGCAGCGTAGGTACAGATACGCAGTATTTT. Its protein is CASSVGTDTQYF.

This clone was counted a few times. V is TRBV21-1 and J is TRBJ2-5. The J call may not be correct, given that the DNA end is closer to TRBJ2-7. TRBV21-1 is given as a pseudogene. The CDR3 covers 15 residues. The DNA of the CDR3 is TGTGCCAGCCGGTCCGACAGAGGGAAGCCTAACGAGCAGTACTTC. It yields the protein CASRSDRGKPNEQYF.

This clone came up a few times. This sequence joins TRBV4-1 and TRBJ2-1; 7 bases agree with TRBD2. The junction had 9 bases not matched to a gene; V was cut back by 3 bases and J by 13 bases. CDR1 is MGHRA, CDR2 YSYEKL, per germline. This CDR3 spans 13 amino acids. This CDR3 reads CASSQDGTTRQFF. The CDR3 DNA follows: TGCGCCAGCAGCCAGGACGGGACTACCCGTCAGTTCTTC.

The chain carries TRBV10-3 and TRBJ2-3, with a weak D call TRBD2 (6 bases). The germline V gene encodes CDR1 ENHRY and CDR2 SYGVKD. The CDR3 has 13 amino acids. The V end was cut by 4 bases, the J end by 2 bases, with 7 bases between. CDR3 bases: TGTGCCATCAGTGGGACTAACACAGATACGCAGTATTTT. Its protein product is CAISGTNTDTQYF.

This chain uses TRBV6-5 with TRBJ1-5; perhaps TRBD1 as D (6 bases). CDR3 length: 15 residues. CDR1 is MNHEY and CDR2 is SVGAGI in the germline V gene. V was cut by 2 bases and J by 0 bases, with 8 bases left in between. The CDR3 DNA sequence: TGTGCCAGCAGTTACGCCAGGGGTAGCAATCAGCCCCAGCATTTT. It encodes CASSYARGSNQPQHF.

This clone came up a few times. The rearrangement uses TRBV29-1 and TRBJ2-1; D is perhaps TRBD2 (6 bases). The CDR3 is made up of 13 amino acids. With 7 bases removed from V and 2 bases from J, the gap between germline ends came to 12 bases. CDR1 SQVTM and CDR2 ANQGSEA come from the germline V gene. Here the CDR3 reads CSGSGGTYNEQFF. The CDR3 DNA is TGCAGCGGATCCGGGGGTACCTACAATGAGCAGTTCTTC.

The chain carries TRBV6-1 and TRBJ1-4; D gene unclear. Germline V lookup: CDR1 MNHNS, CDR2 SASEGT. The CDR3 extends over 17 amino acids. Trimming pared 3 bases from V and 4 bases from J, leaving 18 bases between. DNA of the CDR3: TGTGCCAGCAGTGAGCGAAATTTCTCCCCGAGTAATGAAAAACTGTTTTTT. The encoded protein is CASSERNFSPSNEKLFF.

This clone was counted between two and nine times. The chain couples TRBV14 to TRBJ1-3; possibly TRBD1 for D (5 bases). The V and J ends lost 0 bases and 15 bases respectively, with 21 bases between them. Germline values: CDR1 SGHDN, CDR2 FVKESK. CDR3 length: 15 amino acids. CDR3 region: CASSQDTPLVGGKYF. CDR3 sequence (DNA): TGTGCCAGCAGCCAAGATACCCCCTTAGTCGGGGGGAAATATTTT.

This clone was picked up a small number of times. The chain carries TRBV7-2 and TRBJ2-7; TRBD1 might be the D (6 bases). The J call is uncertain, as TRBJ2-5 better fits the DNA end. This CDR3 is 16 amino acids long. From germline, CDR1 is SGHTA and CDR2 FQGNSA. CDR3 sequence (DNA): TGTGCCAGCAGCTTGGGAACGACAGGATACCAAGAGACCCAGTACTTC. It encodes CASSLGTTGYQETQYF.

There are many counts of this clone. The rearrangement joins TRBV2 to TRBJ2-2, with 8 positions matching TRBD2. The CDR3 is made up of 13 amino acids. V shed 7 bases and J 10 bases; nucleotides not matched to a gene: 8. Germline V gene sequence: CDR1 SNHLY, CDR2 FYNNEI. CDR3 loop: CASTKTSDAELFF. The CDR3, as DNA: TGTGCCAGCACAAAGACTAGCGATGCGGAGCTGTTTTTT.

J is TRBJ1-1 and V is TRBV27; D is uncertain. CDR1 MNHEY and CDR2 SMNVEV come from the germline V gene (reference sequence). The CDR3 loop spans 13 amino acids. Trimming took 3 bases from V and 3 from J, leaving 8 bases between them. CDR3 in amino acids: CASSFREDTEAFF. Written as DNA, the CDR3 is TGTGCCAGCAGTTTTCGAGAGGACACTGAAGCTTTCTTT.

This chain joins TRBV29-1 and TRBJ2-7, with D perhaps TRBD1 or TRBD2 (5 bases each). Trimming removed 6 bases from V and 4 bases from J, with 10 bases in between. The CDR3 has 11 amino acids. Germline V gene sequence: CDR1 SQVTM, CDR2 ANQGSEA. The CDR3 protein is CSVGDVYEQYF. DNA of the CDR3: TGCAGCGTCGGGGACGTATACGAGCAGTACTTC.

The chain is built from TRBV6-6 and TRBJ2-5; possibly TRBD2 for D (6 bases). The better agreement between TRBJ2-7 and the DNA end casts doubt on the J call. The CDR3 runs 12 residues. CDR1 and CDR2 (germline): MNHNY, SVGAGI (reference sequence). CDR3 sequence: CASSIGGYEQYF. The CDR3 DNA sequence: TGTGCCAGCAGCATCGGGGGATACGAGCAGTACTTC.

This chain links TRBV5-6 with TRBJ1-2; D is possibly TRBD1 (5 bases). Trimming took off 2 bases at V and 8 bases at J, with 19 bases between the two ends. CDR1 and CDR2 (germline): SGHDT, YYEEEE. This CDR3 is 15 amino acids long. In DNA, the CDR3 is TGTGCCAGCAGCTTCACGCAGGGTTTAGCAGGCGGCTACACCTTC. It codes for CASSFTQGLAGGYTF.

This rearrangement joins TRBV7-9 to TRBJ1-6, with TRBD1 matching 8 bases. CDR1 and CDR2 from the germline V gene are SEHNR and FQNEAQ (reference sequence). V lost 4 bases to trimming and J lost 8 bases; unmatched junction nucleotides: 7. The CDR3 has 15 residues. The CDR3 protein is CASSSGQGAHSPLHF. The CDR3, as DNA: TGTGCCAGCAGCTCCGGACAGGGCGCCCATTCACCCCTCCACTTT.

There are a few counts of this clone. The chain has TRBV9 and TRBJ1-2; TRBD1 might be the D (6 bases). The CDR3 runs to 13 residues. Germline loops: CDR1 SGDLS, CDR2 YYNGEE. The ends were cut back, 3 bases at V and 8 bases at J, with 14 bases in the middle. In DNA form, the CDR3 reads TGTGCCAGCAGCGGGTTGGTGGGGGCGGGCTACACCTTC. Translated: CASSGLVGAGYTF.

This rearrangement joins TRBV5-1 to TRBJ1-4, with TRBD1 identical over 9 bases. The CDR3 loop spans 14 amino acids. Per germline, CDR1 SGHRS and CDR2 YFSETQ. V shed 7 bases, J shed 5 bases, and the junction held 6 bases outside the gene matches. The CDR3 reads CASGEGQGNEKLFF. The CDR3 DNA sequence: TGCGCCAGCGGGGAAGGACAGGGGAATGAAAAACTGTTTTTT.

This clone was found a few times. The V call is TRBV4-2, the J call TRBJ2-5; the match to TRBD1 covers 11 bases. V was clipped by 2 bases and J by 5 bases; unmatched bases: 7. This CDR3 has 16 amino acids. Germline V gene data show CDR1 as LGHNA and CDR2 as YNFKEQ. The CDR3 DNA reads TGTGCCAGCAGCCAACCTCCGGGACAGGGGGATGAGACCCAGTACTTC. Amino acids: CASSQPPGQGDETQYF.